The source of this TCR beta chain is a study of cytomegalovirus exposure and HLA in healthy donors (dated by TCRdb to 2017 to 2019). Regarding the research as a whole: According to an earlier analysis of 587 of the donors, 150 million to 200 million T cells yielded roughly 110 million unique TCR beta sequences and approximately 300 Gb of sequence data. An early release covering roughly 580 HLA-typed donors comprised roughly 300 gigabases of sequencing data and roughly 86 million unique TCR sequences. Of the roughly 390 genotyped donors, 65% to 90% were placed in the genetic ancestry cluster associated with self-reported Caucasian donors. The study aimed to test whether cataloging public T cell receptors could reveal signatures of past pathogen exposure. The T cell repertoires of some 700 subjects were profiled by immunosequencing and related to cytomegalovirus serostatus. A separate validation cohort of roughly 120 different subjects was used in addition to the 666-subject first cohort. High-throughput TCR immunosequencing, statistical association of individual TCRs with disease status, and machine learning were combined to predict cytomegalovirus infection status. To study patterns of TCR occurrence, a later analysis re-analyzed previously published TCR beta repertoires from 666 donors and added high-resolution HLA genotyping. Rather than drawing on any new phenotypic data, the later analysis identified candidate immune exposures from TCR beta sequences and the way those sequences occurred across donors. An earlier analysis of 587 of the donors used high-throughput TCR beta sequencing to judge whether each TCR beta V gene segment behaved as functional or pseudogenic. Donor age, sex, ethnicity and CMV serostatus were compiled together with the repertoire data. Genome-wide SNP genotypes for about 55% of the roughly 670 donors were used in a later genetic analysis, which treated that subset as a discovery cohort. All discovery cohort repertoires had been generated using a single sequencing platform. HLA typing covered class I and class II loci at four-digit resolution. Typing coverage differed by locus: A, B, C, DRB1 and DQB1 were typed in about 629-640 donors, DQA1 in about 550, DPA1 in around 580, and DPB1 in 400 to 490. A handful of DR-DQ haplotypes were handled as single units for association and clustering because linkage in the cohort was strong. Among about 400 genotyped donors of the cohort, an average of around 240,000 unique TCR beta nucleotide sequences was sequenced per donor, of which 15% to 20% were non-productive.

About this clone: Its antigen remains unidentified. The sample holds no much larger clone one base away, and base qualities are not on file.

In total, 630 or so healthy bone marrow donors made up the cohort. All cohort members were sampled while nominally healthy, although unrecorded immune exposures were likely present. The donor tested CMV seronegative, placing the donor among the 300 to 400 seronegative members of the cohort. Each donor provided a peripheral blood sample, and peripheral blood mononuclear cells were used for TCR beta sequencing. The Qiagen DNeasy Blood Extraction Kit was used to extract genomic DNA from the blood cell samples. Paper-wide results and their limitations: Several of the top co-occurrence clusters appeared to be linked to parvovirus B19, influenza, CMV and Epstein-Barr virus, according to a later analysis. A cluster of highly shared sequence variants was judged likely to be a technical artifact of the sequencing pipeline. Compared with the roughly 710-donor mean, donors in an Asian-associated ancestry cluster had fewer N-insertions in productive TCRs, according to a later genetic analysis. It was suggested by the authors that the approach could potentially be generalized to other disease states and immunological phenotypes. In a later genetic analysis, a missense DCLRE1C variant was associated with V-gene and J-gene trimming of TCR beta chains, and the association was replicated in an independent cohort. A further reported finding was that TCR beta sequences accurately predicted the HLA-A and HLA-B alleles for most subjects in the first cohort. Most TCR sequences were seen in very few donors, while some public TCRs were found in many individuals. Only TCR beta chains were sequenced in this cohort, and the absence of alpha or paired-chain data limited detectable features. Linkage disequilibrium might explain the correlated functional status among segregating V segments, but an unknown experimental factor could not be ruled out. According to a later analysis, most CMV-associated TCR beta chains appeared to be HLA-restricted, and the HLA associations seemed to be driven largely by CMV exposure. In vitro tests confirmed that a few of the cytomegalovirus-associated TCR beta chains recognize cytomegalovirus antigens. In an earlier analysis of 587 of the donors, most TCR beta V segments were observed in productive rearrangements about 87% or about 30% of the time, broadly matching IMGT annotations. CMV serostatus was the only immune exposure information available for the cohort. Because counts were too low, 15 to 20 rarely observed V segments, including chromosome 9 orphons, were excluded from the earlier analysis of roughly 580 of the donors. The study gave a list of over 150 TCR beta chains associated with cytomegalovirus. Some IMGT-functional V segments, including TRBV6-2 and TRBV6-3, could not be told apart with the 87-base-pair reads, so those segments were excluded. In both the original and validation cohorts, the classifier was reported to diagnose cytomegalovirus status with high specificity and sensitivity. Because HLA typing was unavailable for some donors at each locus, only the typed subset was used in association tests. Compared with equally common non-associated chains, HLA-associated TCR beta chains in a later analysis were more clonally expanded and had lower generation probabilities. Sequencing depth was assumed to be roughly uniform across donors in the presence/absence analyses, though that assumption may not hold. A later analysis associated about 17,000 TCR beta sequences with specific HLA alleles at a false discovery rate of 0.05. In a later analysis, the rate of TCR association differed among HLA loci, with DRB1 alleles having the most associated TCRs and HLA-C alleles having the fewest. Assigning TCR associations to individual alleles was difficult when HLA alleles, especially DR and DQ, strongly co-occurred.

To prepare the library, the immunoSEQ multiplex PCR assay was applied. The multiplex PCR relied on a mix of 60 forward primers for TCR Vbeta segments and 13 reverse primers for TCR Jbeta segments. A multiplex PCR assay on genomic DNA amplified the CDR3 region of rearranged TCR beta genes. On the Illumina HiSeq System, the amplified TCR beta libraries were sequenced as 87-base-pair reads. The original methods were these. A later analysis tallied roughly 76 million unique TCR beta chains across the 550 to 850 repertoires, and around 12 million of those chains were shared by two or more donors. Raw reads were error-corrected and collapsed into unique sequences by a nearest-neighbor algorithm in which closely related sequences were merged to remove PCR and sequencing errors. V, D and J gene segments were assigned by aligning CDR3 sequences to IMGT reference sequences. For a sequence to be retained, at least a six-nucleotide match to both a V gene segment and a J gene segment was required. A rearrangement counted as productive if the CDR3 had no stop codons and remained in frame with V and J, and every other rearrangement counted as non-productive. Following IMGT convention, CDR3 was defined as the stretch from the second conserved V-encoded cysteine to the conserved J-encoded phenylalanine. In an earlier analysis of approximately 590 of the donors, sequences lacking an unambiguous match to a single V gene segment were excluded. An earlier analysis of fewer than 750 of the donors classified V segments as functional when productive rearrangements were above 56.7% and as segregating when the standard deviation between donors was above 5%. A statistical classification framework was built to diagnose cytomegalovirus status from the catalog of TCR beta chain sequences. In a later analysis, TCR nucleotide sequences were compared against IMGT/GENE-DB human TR gene sequences so that V and J genes could be assigned. The TCRdist pipeline was used in a later analysis to assign CDR3 sequences and most-parsimonious VDJ recombination scenarios. In a later analysis, each TCR beta chain was defined by its CDR3 amino acid sequence together with its V-gene family, and reads without a unique V-gene family were excluded. As a way to deal with suspected cross-contamination and a sequencing artifact, a later analysis dropped roughly 620 nucleotide sequences that were highly shared and had low generation probability. In a later analysis, a clonal expansion index was calculated for each public chain from normalized within-repertoire ranks of inferred template counts. In a later analysis, generation probabilities were computed with a VDJ recombination model fitted to out-of-frame rearrangements, and the resulting probabilities were checked against IGoR. In a later analysis, TCR-TCR, TCR-HLA and TCR-CMV co-occurrence was scored with hypergeometric tests, and a repertoire-size bias correction was applied to TCR pairs. A later analysis estimated false discovery rates by permuting HLA or CMV assignments 20 times. A later analysis grouped co-occurring TCRs with DBSCAN, adding TCRdist sequence similarity when clustering within HLA-allele-positive subsets. Co-occurrence clustering excluded repertoires with fewer than 30,000 or more than 120,000 public chains, plus five with anomalous nucleotide sharing. TCRdb retrieved this table from immuneACCESS and kept in-frame rearrangements only. Not all clones are present; in checked studies, unresolved V genes account for under half, and no reason is known for the remainder. The V and J calls and clone size come from that table; D and trimming were worked out from the DNA. For this sample the table gives about 140,000 clones, of which 76% were detected only once. The top ten clones comprise 3.5% to 4% of the sample.

CDR1 MGHRA and CDR2 YSYEKL are derived from the germline V gene. Taken from cysteine to phenylalanine, the CDR3 has 16 residues. Solely the CDR3 DNA is kept, with 48 bases framed from the first base. V gives up 0 bases and J gives up 9 bases, and the segment between their germline ends measures 15 bases. The chain uses TRBV4-1 and TRBJ1-6, and perhaps TRBD1 as D gene, on 5 matching bases. The sequencing input was PBMCs. The sequence derives from a young man in good health and CMV-seronegative. The nucleotide sequence reads TGCGCCAGCAGCCAAGAGGGCCAGGGCCGGAGTTCACCCCTCCACTTT. This translates into CASSQEGQGRSSPLHF.